The 10 T cell receptor beta chains below come from one sample, sequenced in a study of cytomegalovirus exposure and HLA in healthy donors. The PCR made use of 60 Vbeta and 13 Jbeta primers. The protocol was immunoSEQ multiplex PCR, while the TCRdb copy is restricted to in-frame clones and leaves out a portion. The table lists around 190,000 clones, over 75% of them singletons. Sequencing input: PBMCs. These receptors were obtained from a woman aged 50 to 65 in good health and CMV-seronegative.

This clone was detected only a few times. This chain joins TRBV19 and TRBJ1-2, with unresolved D. Between the trimmed V and J ends, which lost 10 bases and 2 bases, there was a span of 20 bases. Looked up from germline, CDR1 is LNHDA and CDR2 is SQIVND (reference sequence). This CDR3 spans 15 amino acids. The CDR3 sequence: CATQDYSAINYGYTF. CDR3 DNA sequence: TGTGCCACCCAGGATTACAGTGCAATAAACTATGGCTACACCTTC.

In this sample, this clone turned up a few times. This chain uses TRBV29-1 with TRBJ2-3; 14 positions agree with TRBD2. In germline, CDR1 is SQVTM, CDR2 ANQGSEA. Trimming at V came to 8 bases and at J to 0 bases, leaving 7 bases not matched to a gene. The CDR3 contains 16 residues. CDR3 residues: CSTRTSGRTSTDTQYF. CDR3 coding DNA: TGCAGCACGAGGACTAGCGGGAGGACGAGCACAGATACGCAGTATTTT.

The chain recombines TRBV19 with TRBJ1-1; TRBD1 is a possible D gene (5 bases). Germline CDR1 LNHDA, CDR2 SQIVND (reference sequence). The CDR3 runs 12 residues. V was cut by 2 bases and J by 11 bases, with 12 bases left in between. Written as DNA, the CDR3 is TGTGCCAGTAGTATAAGGGCAGGGTCGGCTTTCTTT. It yields the protein CASSIRAGSAFF.

The V and J genes are TRBV16 and TRBJ1-2, with TRBD1 matching over 7 bases. The ends lost 4 bases at V and 6 bases at J; junction bases unmatched: 8. The CDR3 contains 14 residues. Germline lookup yields CDR1 KGHSY and CDR2 FQNENV. For the CDR3, the DNA is TGTGCCAGCAGCCTCCCGGGACAGCATGATGGCTACACCTTC. This translates into CASSLPGQHDGYTF.

The rearrangement joins TRBV18 to TRBJ1-4; perhaps TRBD1 as D (5 bases). V lost 5 bases and J 3 bases, leaving 25 bases between the germline ends. Germline V gene data show CDR1 as KGHSH and CDR2 as LQKENI. The CDR3 runs to 19 residues. The CDR3 is CASSSITVQLRQPNEKLFF. CDR3 DNA: TGTGCCAGCTCATCGATCACCGTCCAGCTGCGACAGCCTAATGAAAAACTGTTTTTT. Variable domain in full (rest from reference TRBV18 and TRBJ1-4): NAGVMQNPRHLVRRRGQEARLRCSPMKGHSHVYWYRQLPEEGLKFMVYLQKENIIDESGMPKERFSAEFPKEGPSILRIQQVVRGDSAAYFCASSSITVQLRQPNEKLFFGSGTQLSVL.

J is TRBJ2-3 and V is TRBV28; 10 positions agree with TRBD2. J was trimmed by 5 bases and V by 3 bases; bases with no gene match: 17. The CDR3 loop spans 19 amino acids. Germline CDR1 and CDR2: MDHEN and SYDVKM. This CDR3 reads CASSFLGEGKAGGVDTQYF. The CDR3 DNA follows: TGTGCCAGCAGTTTTTTGGGGGAAGGTAAAGCGGGAGGGGTAGATACGCAGTATTTT. The full variable domain, completed using reference TRBV28 and TRBJ2-3, is DVKVTQSSRYLVKRTGEKVFLECVQDMDHENMFWYRQDPGLGLRLIYFSYDVKMKEKGDIPEGYSVSREKKERFSLILESASTNQTSMYLCASSFLGEGKAGGVDTQYFGPGTRLTVL.

V is TRBV5-4 and J is TRBJ2-1; weak D call: TRBD2 (6 bases). Germline CDR1 is SGHNT and CDR2 is YYREEE (reference sequence). Trimming took 6 bases from V and 6 from J, leaving 16 bases between them. This CDR3 comprises 14 residues. CDR3 protein: CASNPGLPGNEQFF. The CDR3 region has the DNA TGTGCCAGCAACCCGGGACTCCCGGGCAATGAGCAGTTCTTC.

This chain connects TRBV29-1 to TRBJ2-1; TRBD2 is a possible D gene (7 bases). Trimming took off 7 bases at V and 8 bases at J, with 18 bases between the two ends. Germline values: CDR1 SQVTM, CDR2 ANQGSEA. The length of the CDR3 is 13 residues. CDR3 protein: CSARGGLVDEQFF. CDR3 DNA sequence: TGCAGCGCGAGGGGGGGTTTAGTGGATGAGCAGTTCTTC.

The CDR3 reads CASSMTRAQPQHF. In DNA, the CDR3 is TGTGCCAGCAGCATGACTAGGGCTCAGCCCCAGCATTTT. The chain is built from TRBV6-5 and TRBJ1-5; the D is unclear. Germline V gene sequence: CDR1 MNHEY, CDR2 SVGAGI. Trimming took off 6 bases at V and 6 bases at J, with 12 bases between the two ends. CDR3 size: 13 residues.

The CDR3 DNA follows: TGTGCCAGCAGCACCCTAGCGGGGAGGGCACAACCTTCCTACGAGCAGTACTTC. Amino acid sequence: CASSTLAGRAQPSYEQYF. The rearrangement joins TRBV7-8 to TRBJ2-7, with 9 bases aligning to TRBD2. V trimming: 5 bases; J trimming: 1 base; junction bases outside the gene matches: 15. This CDR3 is built from 18 residues. Germline loops: CDR1 SGHVS, CDR2 FQNEAQ.